What follows describes a single TCR beta chain. Trimming at V came to 6 bases and at J to 5 bases, leaving 8 bases not matched to a gene. Germline V gives CDR1 MDHEN, CDR2 SYDVKM. The CDR3 length is 17 residues. In the original analysis: Nucleated cell number was recorded as an estimate derived from reference gene primer amplification. Assay: immunoSEQ multiplex PCR; the TCRdb copy retains only in-frame clones and omits some. V, J and clone size were drawn from that table, and D and trimming were deduced from the DNA. The sample shows tens of thousands of clones, 65% to 85% of them seen only once. The data were obtained in a study of blood T cell repertoires in COVID-19. At the level of the study: Samples of COVID-19 (acute and convalescent) were obtained from the United States, Italy and Spain. PBMCs, B-cell-depleted T cells, or T cells were the source of the cDNA or gDNA that made up the material.

Input material: peripheral blood. This TCR derives from a man between 60 and 75 years old with acute or convalescent COVID-19. The chain recombines TRBV28 with TRBJ1-6; 12 bases are shared with TRBD1. The CDR3 DNA reads TGTGCCAGCAGACTCGGGACAGGGGGCCTCCATAATTCACCCCTCCACTTT. Residues: CASRLGTGGLHNSPLHF.